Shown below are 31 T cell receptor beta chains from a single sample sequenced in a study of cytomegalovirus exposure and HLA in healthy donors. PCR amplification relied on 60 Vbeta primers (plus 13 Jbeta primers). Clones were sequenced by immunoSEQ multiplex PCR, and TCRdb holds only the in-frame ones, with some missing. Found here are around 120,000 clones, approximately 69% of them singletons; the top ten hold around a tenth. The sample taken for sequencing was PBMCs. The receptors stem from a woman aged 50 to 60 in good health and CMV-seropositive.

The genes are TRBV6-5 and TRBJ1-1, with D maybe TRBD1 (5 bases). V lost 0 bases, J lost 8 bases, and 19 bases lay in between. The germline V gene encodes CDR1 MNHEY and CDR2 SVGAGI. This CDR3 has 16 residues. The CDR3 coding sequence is TGTGCCAGCAGTTACTCTCTTGTCAAAAACAGGCCCGAAGCTTTCTTT. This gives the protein CASSYSLVKNRPEAFF.

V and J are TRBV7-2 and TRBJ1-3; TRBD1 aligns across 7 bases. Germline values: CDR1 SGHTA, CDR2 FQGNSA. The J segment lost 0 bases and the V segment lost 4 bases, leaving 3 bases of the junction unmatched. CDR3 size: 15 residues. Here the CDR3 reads CASSSGQTSGNTIYF. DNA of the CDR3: TGTGCCAGCAGCTCGGGACAGACCTCTGGAAACACCATATATTTT.

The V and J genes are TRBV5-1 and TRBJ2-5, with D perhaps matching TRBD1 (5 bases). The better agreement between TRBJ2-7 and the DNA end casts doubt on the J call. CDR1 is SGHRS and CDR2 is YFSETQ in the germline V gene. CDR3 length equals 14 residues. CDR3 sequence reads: CASSLPGLIYEQYF. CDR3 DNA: TGCGCCAGCAGCTTGCCAGGGCTCATCTACGAGCAGTACTTC.

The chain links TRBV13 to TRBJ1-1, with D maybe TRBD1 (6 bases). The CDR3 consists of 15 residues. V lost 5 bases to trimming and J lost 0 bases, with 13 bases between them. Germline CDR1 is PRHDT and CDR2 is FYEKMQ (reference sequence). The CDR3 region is CASSPTGTMNTEAFF. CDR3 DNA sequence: TGTGCCAGCAGCCCTACCGGGACAATGAACACTGAAGCTTTCTTT.

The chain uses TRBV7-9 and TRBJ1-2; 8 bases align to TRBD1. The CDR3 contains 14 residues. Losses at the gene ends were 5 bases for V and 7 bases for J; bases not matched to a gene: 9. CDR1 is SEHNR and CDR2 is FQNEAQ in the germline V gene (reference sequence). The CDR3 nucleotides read TGTGCCAGCAGCAGTCTGGACAGGGTGGCTGGCTACACCTTC. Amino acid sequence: CASSSLDRVAGYTF.

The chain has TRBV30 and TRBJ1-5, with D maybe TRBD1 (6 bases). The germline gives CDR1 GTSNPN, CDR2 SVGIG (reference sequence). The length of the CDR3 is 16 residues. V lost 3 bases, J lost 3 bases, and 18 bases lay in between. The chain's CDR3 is CAWSAGQNYLNQPQHF. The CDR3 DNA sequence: TGTGCCTGGAGCGCAGGACAGAACTACCTCAATCAGCCCCAGCATTTT.

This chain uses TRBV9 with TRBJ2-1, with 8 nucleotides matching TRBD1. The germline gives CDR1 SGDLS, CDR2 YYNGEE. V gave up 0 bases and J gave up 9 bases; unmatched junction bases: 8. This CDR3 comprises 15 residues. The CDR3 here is CASSVAPQGVSEQFF. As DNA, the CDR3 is TGTGCCAGCAGCGTAGCTCCACAGGGGGTAAGTGAGCAGTTCTTC.

The CDR3 loop is CASSFVGRGDEQFF. In DNA form, the CDR3 reads TGCGCCAGCAGCTTCGTAGGCAGGGGGGATGAGCAGTTCTTC. The genes are TRBV5-1 and TRBJ2-1; TRBD1 is a possible D gene (7 bases). CDR1 and CDR2 from the germline V gene are SGHRS and YFSETQ. The CDR3 runs to 14 residues. Trimming shortened V by 2 bases and J by 8 bases, and 14 bases separated the two germline ends.

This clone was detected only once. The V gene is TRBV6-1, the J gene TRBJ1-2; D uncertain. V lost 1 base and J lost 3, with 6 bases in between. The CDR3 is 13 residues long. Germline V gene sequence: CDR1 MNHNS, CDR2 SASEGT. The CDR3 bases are TGTGCCAGCAGTGAAGGCGGGGACTATGGCTACACCTTC. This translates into CASSEGGDYGYTF.

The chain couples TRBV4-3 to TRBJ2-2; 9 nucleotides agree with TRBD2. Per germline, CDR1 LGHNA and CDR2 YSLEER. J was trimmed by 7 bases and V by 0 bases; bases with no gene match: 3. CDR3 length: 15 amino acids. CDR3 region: CASSQDGLASGELFF. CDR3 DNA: TGCGCCAGCAGCCAAGATGGACTAGCGAGCGGGGAGCTGTTTTTT.

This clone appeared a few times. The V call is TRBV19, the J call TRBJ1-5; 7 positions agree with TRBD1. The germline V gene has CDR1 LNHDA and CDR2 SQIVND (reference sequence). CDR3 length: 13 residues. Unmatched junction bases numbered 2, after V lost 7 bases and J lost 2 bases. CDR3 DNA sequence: TGTGCCAGTACCCAGGGGGGCAATCAGCCCCAGCATTTT. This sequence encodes CASTQGGNQPQHF.

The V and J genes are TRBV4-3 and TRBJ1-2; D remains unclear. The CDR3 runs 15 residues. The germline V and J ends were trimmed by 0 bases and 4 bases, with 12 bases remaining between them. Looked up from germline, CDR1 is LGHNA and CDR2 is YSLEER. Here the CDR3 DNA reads TGCGCCAGCAGCCAAGATTGGGGAGGGATCTATGGCTACACCTTC. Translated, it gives CASSQDWGGIYGYTF.

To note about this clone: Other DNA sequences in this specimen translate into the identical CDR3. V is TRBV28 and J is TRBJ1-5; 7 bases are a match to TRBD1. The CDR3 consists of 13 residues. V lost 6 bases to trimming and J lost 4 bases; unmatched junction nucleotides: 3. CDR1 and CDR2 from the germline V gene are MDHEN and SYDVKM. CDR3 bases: TGTGCCAGCAGCCGACAGGGTAATCAGCCCCAGCATTTT. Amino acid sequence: CASSRQGNQPQHF.

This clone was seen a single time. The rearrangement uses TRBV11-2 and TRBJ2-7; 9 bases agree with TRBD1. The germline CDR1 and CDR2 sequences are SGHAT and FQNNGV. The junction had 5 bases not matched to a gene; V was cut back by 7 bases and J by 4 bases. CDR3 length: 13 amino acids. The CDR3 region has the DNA TGTGCCAGCACTGACAGGGGGGGTTACGAGCAGTACTTC. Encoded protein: CASTDRGGYEQYF.

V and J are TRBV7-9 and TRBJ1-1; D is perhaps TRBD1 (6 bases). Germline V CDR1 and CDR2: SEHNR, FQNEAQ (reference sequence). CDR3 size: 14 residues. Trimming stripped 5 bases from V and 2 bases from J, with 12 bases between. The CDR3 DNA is TGTGCCAGCAGCGGGCCGACAGGTAACACTGAAGCTTTCTTT. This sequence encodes CASSGPTGNTEAFF.

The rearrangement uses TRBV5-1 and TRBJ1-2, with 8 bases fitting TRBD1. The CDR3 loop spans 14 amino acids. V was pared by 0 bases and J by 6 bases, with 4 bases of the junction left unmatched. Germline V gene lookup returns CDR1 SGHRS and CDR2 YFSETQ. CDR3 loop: CASSLEGTGDGYTF. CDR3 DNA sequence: TGCGCCAGCAGCTTGGAAGGGACAGGTGATGGCTACACCTTC.

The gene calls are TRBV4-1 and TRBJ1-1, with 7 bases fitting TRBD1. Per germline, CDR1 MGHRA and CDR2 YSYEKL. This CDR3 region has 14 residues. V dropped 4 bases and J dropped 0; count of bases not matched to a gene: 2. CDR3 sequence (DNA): TGCGCCAGCAGCCTGGGACAGATGAACACTGAAGCTTTCTTT. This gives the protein CASSLGQMNTEAFF.

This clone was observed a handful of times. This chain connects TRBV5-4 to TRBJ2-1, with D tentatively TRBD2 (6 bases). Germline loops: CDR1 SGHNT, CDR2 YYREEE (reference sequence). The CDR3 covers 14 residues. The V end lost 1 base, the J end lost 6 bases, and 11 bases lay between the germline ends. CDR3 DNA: TGTGCCAGCAGCTTGCAAGCTAGCGCCAATGAGCAGTTCTTC. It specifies CASSLQASANEQFF.

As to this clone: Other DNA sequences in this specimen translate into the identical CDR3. The CDR3 loop is CASSFDSYGYTF. CDR3 nucleotides: TGCGCCAGCAGCTTTGACAGCTATGGCTACACCTTC. V and J are TRBV5-1 and TRBJ1-2; weak D call: TRBD1 (5 bases). CDR1 and CDR2 (germline): SGHRS, YFSETQ. Deletions cut 2 bases from V and 4 bases from J, with 6 bases between. CDR3 length: 12 amino acids.

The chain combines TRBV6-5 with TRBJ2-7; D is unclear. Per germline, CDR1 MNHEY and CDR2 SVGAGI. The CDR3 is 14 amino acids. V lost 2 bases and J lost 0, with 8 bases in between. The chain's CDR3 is CASSYGQFSYEQYF. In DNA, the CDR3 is TGTGCCAGCAGTTACGGGCAGTTCTCCTACGAGCAGTACTTC.

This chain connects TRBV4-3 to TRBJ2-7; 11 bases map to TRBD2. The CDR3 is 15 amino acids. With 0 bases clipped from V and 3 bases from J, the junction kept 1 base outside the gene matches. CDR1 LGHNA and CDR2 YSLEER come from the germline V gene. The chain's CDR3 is CASSQDLAGGYEQYF. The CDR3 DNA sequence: TGCGCCAGCAGCCAAGATCTAGCGGGAGGCTACGAGCAGTACTTC.

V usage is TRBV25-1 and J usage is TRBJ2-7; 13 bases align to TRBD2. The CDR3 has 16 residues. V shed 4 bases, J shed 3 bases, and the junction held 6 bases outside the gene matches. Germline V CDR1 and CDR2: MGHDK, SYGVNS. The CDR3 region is CASSGTSGSSDYEQYF. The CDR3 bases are TGTGCCAGCAGTGGGACTAGCGGGAGCTCGGACTACGAGCAGTACTTC.

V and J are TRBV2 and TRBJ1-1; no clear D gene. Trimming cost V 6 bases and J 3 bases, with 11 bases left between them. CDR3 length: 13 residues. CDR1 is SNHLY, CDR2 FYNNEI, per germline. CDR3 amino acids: CASSRSGDTEAFF. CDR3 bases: TGTGCCAGCAGCCGCTCCGGAGACACTGAAGCTTTCTTT.

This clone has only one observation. CDR3 residues: CASSIDPPGGPKETQYF. As DNA, the CDR3 is TGTGCCAGTAGTATAGACCCCCCCGGCGGCCCCAAAGAGACCCAGTACTTC. The chain links TRBV19 to TRBJ2-5; no definite D call. The CDR3 loop spans 17 amino acids. CDR1 LNHDA and CDR2 SQIVND come from the germline V gene (reference sequence). V lost 0 bases to trimming and J lost 3 bases, with 17 bases between them.

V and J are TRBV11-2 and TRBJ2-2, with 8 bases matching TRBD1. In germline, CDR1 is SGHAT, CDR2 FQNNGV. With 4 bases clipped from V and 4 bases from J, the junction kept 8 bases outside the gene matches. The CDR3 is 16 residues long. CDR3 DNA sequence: TGTGCCAGCAGCTATACAGGGGGGTTCGGCACCGGGGAGCTGTTTTTT. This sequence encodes CASSYTGGFGTGELFF.

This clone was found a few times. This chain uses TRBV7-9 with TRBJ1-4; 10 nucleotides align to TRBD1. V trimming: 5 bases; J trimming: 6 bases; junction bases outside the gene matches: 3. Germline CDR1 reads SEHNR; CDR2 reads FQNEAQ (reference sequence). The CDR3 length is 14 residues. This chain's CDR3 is CASSRTGGDEKLFF. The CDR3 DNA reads TGTGCCAGCAGCCGGACAGGGGGGGATGAAAAACTGTTTTTT.

The DNA of the CDR3 is TGTGCCAGCAGCTTGCGAGACAGTGGGAACACTGAAGCTTTCTTT. Amino acid sequence: CASSLRDSGNTEAFF. The chain links TRBV5-4 to TRBJ1-1, with a tentative D call TRBD1 (5 bases). CDR3 length: 15 residues. V lost 1 base to trimming and J lost 1 base, with 11 bases between them. Germline CDR1 reads SGHNT; CDR2 reads YYREEE (reference sequence).

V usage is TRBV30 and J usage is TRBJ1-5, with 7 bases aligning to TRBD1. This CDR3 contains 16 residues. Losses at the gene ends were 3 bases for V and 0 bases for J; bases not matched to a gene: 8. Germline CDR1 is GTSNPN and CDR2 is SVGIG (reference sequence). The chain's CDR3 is CAWRKTGTGSNQPQHF. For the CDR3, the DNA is TGTGCCTGGAGAAAGACAGGGACTGGTAGCAATCAGCCCCAGCATTTT.

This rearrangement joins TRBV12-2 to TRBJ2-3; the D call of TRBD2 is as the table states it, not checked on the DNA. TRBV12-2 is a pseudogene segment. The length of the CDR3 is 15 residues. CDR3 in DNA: TGTGCAAGTCGCCTTCCGGGGGGCGAAACAGATACGCAGTATTTT. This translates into CASRLPGGETDTQYF.

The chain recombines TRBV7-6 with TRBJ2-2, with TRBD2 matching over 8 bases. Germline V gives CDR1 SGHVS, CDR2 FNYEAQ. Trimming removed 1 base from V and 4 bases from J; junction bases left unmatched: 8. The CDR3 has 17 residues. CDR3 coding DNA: TGTGCCAGCAGCTTAGAATCAGCGGGAGTGGTCACCGGGGAGCTGTTTTTT. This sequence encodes CASSLESAGVVTGELFF.

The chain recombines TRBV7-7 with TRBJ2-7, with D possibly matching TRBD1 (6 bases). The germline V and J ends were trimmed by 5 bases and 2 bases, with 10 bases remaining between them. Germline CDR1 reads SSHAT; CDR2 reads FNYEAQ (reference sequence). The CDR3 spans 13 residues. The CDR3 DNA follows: TGTGCCAGCAGCATTGGACAGACCTACGAGCAGTACTTC. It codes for CASSIGQTYEQYF. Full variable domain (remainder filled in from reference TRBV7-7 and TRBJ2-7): GAGVSQSPRYKVTKRGQDVTLRCDPISSHATLYWYQQALGQGPEFLTYFNYEAQPDKSGLPSDRFSAERPEGSISTLTIQRTEQRDSAMYRCASSIGQTYEQYFGPGTRLTVT.